These T cell receptor beta chains were read from a single sample in a study of T cells in localized non-small cell lung cancer. Sequencing was performed with immunoSEQ multiplex PCR; in TCRdb, only in-frame clones are kept and a portion is missing. The table lists more than 15,000 clones, over 75% of them singletons. The sample consisted of peripheral blood, taken before any cancer treatment. The receptors originated from a female donor older than 55 with stage III squamous cell lung carcinoma. Each CDR3 is given with its conserved first and last residue. D genes are given only for firm matches. Rows may omit the clone size; those that give it use once, few, many or a size class.

.	TRBD1	TRBV5-1	TRBJ2-3	TGCGCCAGCAGTCCCGGGACAGGGGGCTTTAGGAGTACAGATACGCAGTATTTT	CASSPGTGGFRSTDTQYF
.	.	TRBV6-5	TRBJ2-1	TGTGCCAGCAGTTACAGGGGGGAGCAGTTCTTC	CASSYRGEQFF
.	TRBD2	TRBV30	TRBJ2-3	TGTGCCTCCTCGCGCGGAGCGGGAGGCACAGATACGCAGTATTTT	CASSRGAGGTDTQYF
.	.	TRBV5-1	TRBJ2-4	TGCGCCAGCAGCTCCGGGACGAAAATAGCCAAAAACATTCAGTACTTC	CASSSGTKIAKNIQYF
.	.	TRBV6-5	TRBJ2-1	TGTGCCAGCAGTTACACAGCGAGCTCCTACAATGAGCAGTTCTTC	CASSYTASSYNEQFF
.	.	TRBV11-2	TRBJ2-7	TGTGCCAGCAGCCCCTCCTTGACAGGCTACGAGCAGTACTTC	CASSPSLTGYEQYF
.	TRBD1	TRBV19	TRBJ1-6	TGTGCCAGTAGCCCGCAGGGGGTCTCACCCCTCCACTTT	CASSPQGVSPLHF
.	TRBD2	TRBV4-2	TRBJ2-3	TGTGCCAGCAGCCAGGGAGCGGGAGGTCCAGATACGCAGTATTTT	CASSQGAGGPDTQYF
.	.	TRBV5-5	TRBJ2-7	TGTGCCAGCAGCTTCCCCGAAGACGAGCAGTACTTC	CASSFPEDEQYF
.	.	TRBV11-2	TRBJ2-1	TGTGCCAGCAGCTTAGGCAGGGGCTCCTACAATGAGCAGTTCTTC	CASSLGRGSYNEQFF
.	.	TRBV5-8	TRBJ2-3	TGTGCCAGCAGCTTGGTACTCTGGGGGCCCACAGATACGCAGTATTTT	CASSLVLWGPTDTQYF
.	TRBD2	TRBV27	TRBJ2-3	TGTGCCAGTCGAATAGCGGGAGTCGCAGATACGCAGTATTTT	CASRIAGVADTQYF
.	TRBD1	TRBV29-1	TRBJ1-2	TGCAGCATAGGACAGGGATGGAACTATGGCTACACCTTC	CSIGQGWNYGYTF
.	.	TRBV19	TRBJ2-2	TGTGCCAGTAGTATAGACCTCCGATTTACCGGGACAAGAAACACCGGGGAGCTGTTTTTT	CASSIDLRFTGTRNTGELFF
.	TRBD2	TRBV7-9	TRBJ2-1	TGTGCCAGCAGCTTACTAGCGGGCCTCTACGATGAGCAGTTCTTC	CASSLLAGLYDEQFF
.	.	TRBV14	TRBJ2-5	TGTGCCAGCAGCCAGGTCAGGGGGGAGGCCCGGTACTTC	CASSQVRGEARYF
.	TRBD2	TRBV5-1	TRBJ2-3	TGCGCCAGCAGCTCCCTAGCGGGCGGCACAGATACGCAGTATTTT	CASSSLAGGTDTQYF
once	.	TRBV9	TRBJ2-1	TGTGCCAGCAGCGTCCTATCCGACACTCAGCAGTTCTTC	CASSVLSDTQQFF